Below are 15 T cell receptor beta chains sequenced from a single sample in a study of a mutant IDH1 vaccine in newly diagnosed glioma. Indicated time point: baseline, week 1 (first vaccination visit). As to treatment: pre-vaccination baseline after standard-of-care therapy. Only in-frame clones appear in the TCRdb table, and some are missing; sequencing was by immunoSEQ multiplex PCR. The sample contains about 38,000 clones, 80% to 95% of which appear only once. The source material was PBMCs, sampled from a glioma patient treated with radiotherapy, temozolomide or both. These receptors were obtained from a young man with glioma.

This rearrangement joins TRBV29-1 to TRBJ2-7; D is uncertain. CDR1 is SQVTM, CDR2 ANQGSEA, per germline. V shed 6 bases and J shed 2 bases, with 14 bases lying between them. This CDR3 comprises 13 residues. CDR3 loop: CSVVYGTTYEQYF. CDR3 nucleotides: TGCAGCGTCGTTTATGGCACTACCTACGAGCAGTACTTC.

V gene TRBV6-1 combines with J gene TRBJ1-2, with TRBD1 matching 7 bases. This CDR3 is built from 15 residues. Germline values: CDR1 MNHNS, CDR2 SASEGT. J was trimmed by 4 bases and V by 3 bases; bases with no gene match: 8. The CDR3, as DNA: TGTGCCAGCAGTGAGACTAGGGGGCTTGGCTATGGCTACACCTTC. Encoded protein: CASSETRGLGYGYTF.

This clone was counted between two and nine times. The J gene is TRBJ1-1, the V gene TRBV6-5; D is perhaps TRBD1 (6 bases). The CDR3 runs 14 residues. Per germline, CDR1 MNHEY and CDR2 SVGAGI. Trimming stripped 2 bases from V and 1 base from J, with 8 bases between. Written as DNA, the CDR3 is TGTGCCAGCAGTTACGACAGGAAGAACACTGAAGCTTTCTTT. Translation gives CASSYDRKNTEAFF.

The J gene is TRBJ2-1, the V gene TRBV14; D is unclear. Trimming pared 4 bases from V and 3 bases from J, leaving 16 bases between. The CDR3 sequence is 16 residues long. Germline V gives CDR1 SGHDN, CDR2 FVKESK. The CDR3 here is CASSLTHTSLYNEQFF. The CDR3, as DNA: TGTGCCAGCAGCCTAACCCACACCTCCCTCTACAATGAGCAGTTCTTC.

The V gene is TRBV4-2, the J gene TRBJ1-3; D not certain. V was shortened by 0 bases and J by 2 bases, with 14 bases between the two germline ends. CDR3 length: 17 residues. Germline values: CDR1 LGHNA, CDR2 YNFKEQ. In DNA form, the CDR3 reads TGTGCCAGCAGCCAAGAACCCAGGACTAGTACTGGAAACACCATATATTTT. Translated, it gives CASSQEPRTSTGNTIYF.

The count of this clone is one. CDR3 residues: CASRPDRGVNQPQHF. DNA of the CDR3: TGTGCCAGCAGACCCGACAGGGGCGTCAATCAGCCCCAGCATTTT. The chain employs TRBV6-5 and TRBJ1-5; 8 bases are a match to TRBD1. With 6 bases clipped from V and 3 bases from J, the junction kept 7 bases outside the gene matches. Germline V gives CDR1 MNHEY, CDR2 SVGAGI. The CDR3 runs 15 residues.

The chain employs TRBV30 and TRBJ2-5, with D possibly being TRBD1 or TRBD2 (5 bases each). Germline V gene sequence: CDR1 GTSNPN, CDR2 SVGIG (reference sequence). There are 13 residues in the CDR3. Trimming stripped 8 bases from V and 1 base from J, with 14 bases between. The CDR3 is CAGGPGSQETQYF. In DNA form, the CDR3 reads TGTGCCGGGGGACCGGGGTCCCAAGAGACCCAGTACTTC.

The CDR3 DNA sequence: TGTGCCAGCCAGGGGGCGAACGGCTACACCTTC. Protein sequence: CASQGANGYTF. This rearrangement joins TRBV25-1 to TRBJ1-2, with 8 bases matching TRBD1. V gave up 8 bases and J gave up 8 bases; unmatched junction bases: 4. The germline V gene encodes CDR1 MGHDK and CDR2 SYGVNS. The CDR3 length is 11 residues.

The chain links TRBV6-5 to TRBJ1-2; TRBD1 agrees at 7 bases. V was clipped by 5 bases and J by 3 bases; unmatched bases: 6. The CDR3 extends over 14 amino acids. Germline V gives CDR1 MNHEY, CDR2 SVGAGI. The CDR3 sequence is CASSAPGQYYGYTF. CDR3 DNA: TGTGCCAGCAGTGCTCCGGGACAGTACTATGGCTACACCTTC.

This chain connects TRBV19 to TRBJ2-1, with D unresolved. This CDR3 is built from 13 residues. The germline V gene encodes CDR1 LNHDA and CDR2 SQIVND (reference sequence). Trimming removed 6 bases at V and 0 bases at J, with 6 bases between. The CDR3 loop is CASSQTSYNEQFF. CDR3 nucleotides: TGTGCCAGTAGCCAAACCTCCTACAATGAGCAGTTCTTC.

The rearrangement links TRBV7-9 to TRBJ2-7; the D is unclear. From germline, CDR1 is SEHNR and CDR2 FQNEAQ (reference sequence). Between the trimmed V and J ends, which lost 5 bases and 3 bases, there was a span of 11 bases. The CDR3 loop spans 13 amino acids. In DNA, the CDR3 is TGTGCCAGCAGCGCCGCGGAGAACTACGAGCAGTACTTC. Translating it yields CASSAAENYEQYF.

The gene calls are TRBV6-6 and TRBJ1-5; D is possibly TRBD1 (6 bases). Per the germline V gene, CDR1 is MNHNY and CDR2 is SVGAGI (reference sequence). The CDR3 is 14 residues long. V was shortened by 6 bases and J by 3 bases, with 12 bases between the two germline ends. CDR3 loop: CASRDTGTNQPQHF. The CDR3, as DNA: TGTGCCAGCAGGGATACAGGGACCAATCAGCCCCAGCATTTT.

This clone was observed a single time. V is TRBV2 and J is TRBJ1-2; D gene unclear. The CDR3 has 13 residues. V lost 6 bases to trimming and J lost 2 bases, with 10 bases between them. CDR1 and CDR2 (germline): SNHLY, FYNNEI. The CDR3: CASSLIANYGYTF. Here the CDR3 DNA reads TGTGCCAGCAGCCTCATAGCCAACTATGGCTACACCTTC.

The V gene is TRBV7-9, the J gene TRBJ2-7; TRBD2 is a possible D gene (6 bases). The CDR3 is 13 amino acids. Trimming removed 0 bases from V and 5 bases from J, with 8 bases in between. Per the germline V gene, CDR1 is SEHNR and CDR2 is FQNEAQ (reference sequence). The CDR3 region is CASSLAEGHEQYF. The CDR3 DNA follows: TGTGCCAGCAGCTTAGCGGAGGGCCACGAGCAGTACTTC. Variable domain in full (rest from reference TRBV7-9 and TRBJ2-7): DTGVSQNPRHKITKRGQNVTFRCDPISEHNRLYWYRQTLGQGPEFLTYFQNEAQLEKSRLLSDRFSAERPKGSFSTLEIQRTEQGDSAMYLCASSLAEGHEQYFGPGTRLTVT.

The chain uses TRBV7-9 and TRBJ1-1, with no clear D. This CDR3 has 11 amino acids. The germline V and J ends were trimmed by 5 bases and 7 bases, with 8 bases remaining between them. CDR1 is SEHNR and CDR2 is FQNEAQ in the germline V gene (reference sequence). The CDR3 region is CASSQPLEAFF. CDR3 DNA sequence: TGTGCCAGCAGCCAACCCCTTGAAGCTTTCTTT.